This T cell receptor (beta chain) is from a study of blood T cell repertoires in COVID-19. Study in general: The study drew acute and convalescent COVID-19 samples from the United States, Italy and Spain. T cells, B-cell-depleted T cells, or PBMCs provided the cDNA or gDNA that served as material.

From germline, CDR1 is SGHAT and CDR2 FQDESV (reference sequence). Deletions cut 5 bases from V and 5 bases from J, with 15 bases between. The CDR3 runs to 14 residues. Profiled with immunoSEQ multiplex PCR; TCRdb holds only in-frame clones, not every one. The sample lists about 97,000 clones; around 87% were seen once. The receptor comes from a human donor in a cohort sampled during active COVID-19. The chain joins TRBV11-1 to TRBJ1-1, with a possible D match to TRBD1 (6 bases). The sample comprised peripheral blood. CDR3 nucleotide sequence: TGTGCCAGCAGCACGCTCAGGGGTTCAACTGAAGCTTTCTTT. Translated: CASSTLRGSTEAFF.